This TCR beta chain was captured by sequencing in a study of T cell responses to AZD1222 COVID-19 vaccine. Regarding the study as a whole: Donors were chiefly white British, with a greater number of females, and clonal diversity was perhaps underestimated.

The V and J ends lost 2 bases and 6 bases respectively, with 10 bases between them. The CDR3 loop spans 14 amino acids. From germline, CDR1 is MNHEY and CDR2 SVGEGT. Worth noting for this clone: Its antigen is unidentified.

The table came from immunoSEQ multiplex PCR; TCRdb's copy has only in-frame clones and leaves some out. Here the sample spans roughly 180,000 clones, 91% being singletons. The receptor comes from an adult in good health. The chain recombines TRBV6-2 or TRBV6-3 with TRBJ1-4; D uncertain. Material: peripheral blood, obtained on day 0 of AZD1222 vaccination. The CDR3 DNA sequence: TGTGCCAGCAGTTACCGGGGATTCGATGAAAAACTGTTTTTT. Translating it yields CASSYRGFDEKLFF.